The rows below give T cell receptor beta chains drawn from one sample of a study of T cell repertoires in cytomegalovirus infection. TCRdb analysed the reads with MiXCR anew, one entry per CDR3 protein. Of 830,000 or so distinct CDR3 sequences detected, approximately 32% appear once; the ten largest clones hold around 12%. No antigens are known for them. Sequencing was performed on cultured CD8+ T cells from PBMCs, taken from culture after CMV antigen stimulation. The receptors were gathered from a human donor in good health (CMV status not recorded). Some clones in this sample may be carry-over from other donors' samples. CDR3s include the opening cysteine and the closing phenylalanine or tryptophan. The D gene is left open where the match is weak. The listing skips clone size in some rows; elsewhere it reads once, few, many or a size class.

abundance: .
v_gene: TRBV5-6
d_gene: TRBD2
j_gene: TRBJ2-1
CDR3nt: TGTGCCAGCAGAGCTAGCGGGTATTACAATGAGCAGTTCTTC
CDR3aa: CASRASGYYNEQFF

abundance: few
v_gene: TRBV11-1
d_gene: .
j_gene: TRBJ1-1
CDR3nt: TGTGCCAGCAGCCAAGTCTTGTTGATGAAAGCTTTCTTT
CDR3aa: CASSQVLLMKAFF

abundance: few
v_gene: TRBV4-1
d_gene: .
j_gene: TRBJ1-1
CDR3nt: TGCGCCAGCAGCCAAGAAGTACAGGGACATATAGAAGCTTTCTTT
CDR3aa: CASSQEVQGHIEAFF

abundance: .
v_gene: TRBV3-1
d_gene: .
j_gene: TRBJ2-6
CDR3nt: TGTGCCAGCAGCCAAGCCGACAGTCCTGGGGCCAACGTCCTGACTTTC
CDR3aa: CASSQADSPGANVLTF

abundance: once
v_gene: TRBV27
d_gene: TRBD1
j_gene: TRBJ1-2
CDR3nt: TGTGCCAGCAGTTTGGGACAGGGCCTCCTAAGCTACACCTTC
CDR3aa: CASSLGQGLLSYTF

abundance: many
v_gene: TRBV7-8
d_gene: .
j_gene: TRBJ2-6
CDR3nt: TGTGCCAGCAGGGGGAGCTCTGGGGCCAACGTCCTGACTTTC
CDR3aa: CASRGSSGANVLTF

abundance: .
v_gene: TRBV15
d_gene: .
j_gene: TRBJ1-2
CDR3nt: TGTGCCACCAGCAGGGGGGTTCACAAGACCCGTAACTATGGCTACACCTTC
CDR3aa: CATSRGVHKTRNYGYTF

abundance: .
v_gene: TRBV13
d_gene: .
j_gene: TRBJ1-6
CDR3nt: TGTGCCAGCAGCTTTAGATCCCCGACGGAGAACCATTCACCCCTCCACTTT
CDR3aa: CASSFRSPTENHSPLHF

abundance: few
v_gene: TRBV12-3/TRBV12-4
d_gene: .
j_gene: TRBJ2-1
CDR3nt: TGTGCCAGCAGTGAGGTCCTCTACAATGAGCAGTTCTTC
CDR3aa: CASSEVLYNEQFF

abundance: .
v_gene: TRBV6-1
d_gene: TRBD2
j_gene: TRBJ2-5
CDR3nt: TGTGCCAGCAGTTTACCCGGGACTAACGATGAGACCCAGTACTTC
CDR3aa: CASSLPGTNDETQYF

abundance: many
v_gene: TRBV7-2
d_gene: .
j_gene: TRBJ2-2
CDR3nt: TGTGCCAGCAGCTTTGGGACTGTTTACGGGGAGCTGTTTTTT
CDR3aa: CASSFGTVYGELFF

abundance: .
v_gene: TRBV27
d_gene: TRBD1
j_gene: TRBJ1-4
CDR3nt: TGTGCCAGCACCCAACAGGGGGCGGCTAATGAAAAACTGTTTTTT
CDR3aa: CASTQQGAANEKLFF

abundance: .
v_gene: TRBV19
d_gene: .
j_gene: TRBJ2-1
CDR3nt: TGTGCCAGTAGTCCCCCGTGGCACAGGAGCTCCTACAATGAGCAGTTCTTC
CDR3aa: CASSPPWHRSSYNEQFF

abundance: many
v_gene: TRBV7-8
d_gene: .
j_gene: TRBJ1-1
CDR3nt: TGTGCCAGCAGCTTAGAGGGGGACACTGAAGCTTTCTTT
CDR3aa: CASSLEGDTEAFF

abundance: .
v_gene: TRBV5-5
d_gene: TRBD1
j_gene: TRBJ1-1
CDR3nt: TGTGCCAGCAGCGGTAGACAGGGGATGGACACTGAAGCTTTCTTT
CDR3aa: CASSGRQGMDTEAFF

abundance: .
v_gene: TRBV6-5
d_gene: .
j_gene: TRBJ1-1
CDR3nt: TGTGCCAGCAGTTACTCGTTGGTCGCCGTTAAAGCTTTCTTT
CDR3aa: CASSYSLVAVKAFF

abundance: .
v_gene: TRBV6-6
d_gene: .
j_gene: TRBJ2-7
CDR3nt: TGTGCCAGCAGTTACTCGAACCGGGGCTATTACGAGCAGTACTTC
CDR3aa: CASSYSNRGYYEQYF

abundance: .
v_gene: TRBV27
d_gene: .
j_gene: TRBJ1-1
CDR3nt: TGTGCCAGCAGTTTATCGAGGCAGGGATTTGGTGAAGCTTTCTTT
CDR3aa: CASSLSRQGFGEAFF

abundance: .
v_gene: TRBV15
d_gene: .
j_gene: TRBJ1-1
CDR3nt: TGTGCCACCAGCAGATACCCGGGCACTGAAGCTTTCTTT
CDR3aa: CATSRYPGTEAFF

abundance: many
v_gene: TRBV7-6
d_gene: .
j_gene: TRBJ2-1
CDR3nt: TGTGCCAGCAGCTTAGACGGGGGGCCCTACAATGAGCAGTTCTTC
CDR3aa: CASSLDGGPYNEQFF

abundance: .
v_gene: TRBV2
d_gene: .
j_gene: TRBJ2-1
CDR3nt: TGTGCCAGCACCACAGGGAAGCAGTTCTTC
CDR3aa: CASTTGKQFF

abundance: .
v_gene: TRBV6-6
d_gene: TRBD1
j_gene: TRBJ1-1
CDR3nt: TGTGCCAGCAGTTGGACAGGGGAGAAAAACATTGAAGCTTTCTTT
CDR3aa: CASSWTGEKNIEAFF

abundance: once
v_gene: TRBV7-4
d_gene: .
j_gene: TRBJ2-7
CDR3nt: TGTGCCAACAGCTTAGACGGGATCGAGCAGTACTTC
CDR3aa: CANSLDGIEQYF

abundance: .
v_gene: TRBV3-1
d_gene: .
j_gene: TRBJ1-1
CDR3nt: TGTGCCAGCACCCTTAGTCCGGACACTGAAGCTTTCTTT
CDR3aa: CASTLSPDTEAFF

abundance: few
v_gene: TRBV7-9
d_gene: .
j_gene: TRBJ1-1
CDR3nt: TGTGCCAGCAGCTTTGACTTGGTGGGGGGCCTGAACACTGAAGCTTTCTTT
CDR3aa: CASSFDLVGGLNTEAFF

abundance: .
v_gene: TRBV27
d_gene: TRBD1
j_gene: TRBJ2-3
CDR3nt: TGTGCCAGCAGGCGTCCGGGACAGACAGCAGATACGCAGTATTTT
CDR3aa: CASRRPGQTADTQYF

abundance: few
v_gene: TRBV7-6
d_gene: TRBD1
j_gene: TRBJ2-5
CDR3nt: TGTGCCAGCAGTCCACTGGACAGGGAAGAGACCCAGTACTTC
CDR3aa: CASSPLDREETQYF

abundance: .
v_gene: TRBV4-2
d_gene: .
j_gene: TRBJ2-3
CDR3nt: TGTGCCAGCAGCCCATCCGGGACGGCGGCAAGGGATACGCAGTATTTT
CDR3aa: CASSPSGTAARDTQYF

abundance: few
v_gene: TRBV7-9
d_gene: .
j_gene: TRBJ1-3
CDR3nt: TGTGCCAGCAGCTTACCACAGGACTATTCTGGAAACACCATATATTTT
CDR3aa: CASSLPQDYSGNTIYF

abundance: .
v_gene: TRBV27
d_gene: .
j_gene: TRBJ1-2
CDR3nt: TGTGCCAGCAGCGGGGGGGGCCGCGGCGGCTACACCTTC
CDR3aa: CASSGGGRGGYTF

abundance: .
v_gene: TRBV7-9
d_gene: .
j_gene: TRBJ1-6
CDR3nt: TGTGCCAGCAGCTTACCTCCGCCCCATAGGGGTCTTTCGCCACCCCTCCACTTT
CDR3aa: CASSLPPPHRGLSPPLHF

abundance: few
v_gene: TRBV7-8
d_gene: .
j_gene: TRBJ1-4
CDR3nt: TGTGCCAGCAGCTCTGACAGGACAAAAAATGAAAAACTGTTTTTT
CDR3aa: CASSSDRTKNEKLFF

abundance: few
v_gene: TRBV6-1
d_gene: TRBD1
j_gene: TRBJ1-6
CDR3nt: TGTGCCAGCAGTGAGGACAGGGGGGATTCACCCCTCCACTTT
CDR3aa: CASSEDRGDSPLHF

abundance: .
v_gene: TRBV19
d_gene: TRBD1
j_gene: TRBJ2-2
CDR3nt: TGTGCCAGTAGTATCACAGGGGGCTTGACCGGGGAGCTGTTTTTT
CDR3aa: CASSITGGLTGELFF

abundance: few
v_gene: TRBV7-8
d_gene: .
j_gene: TRBJ1-4
CDR3nt: TGTGCCAGCAGCATAGACAGCACCTTTGAAAAACTGTTTTTT
CDR3aa: CASSIDSTFEKLFF

abundance: many
v_gene: TRBV28
d_gene: .
j_gene: TRBJ1-5
CDR3nt: TGTGCCAGCAGTTCCAACCCGGGCGGTTTTAATCAGCCCCAGCATTTT
CDR3aa: CASSSNPGGFNQPQHF

abundance: few
v_gene: TRBV9
d_gene: TRBD2
j_gene: TRBJ2-1
CDR3nt: TGTGCCAGCAGCGTCCCGACTAGCGGGGGCTTTGACAATGAGCAGTTCTTC
CDR3aa: CASSVPTSGGFDNEQFF

abundance: few
v_gene: TRBV27
d_gene: .
j_gene: TRBJ2-3
CDR3nt: TGTGCCAGCAGTCAAAACGCCGGGACACTGAGCACAGATACGCAGTATTTT
CDR3aa: CASSQNAGTLSTDTQYF

abundance: once
v_gene: TRBV20-1
d_gene: .
j_gene: TRBJ1-1
CDR3nt: TGCAGTGCTAGAGATCGAGTAATGAACACTGAAGCTTTCTTT
CDR3aa: CSARDRVMNTEAFF

abundance: .
v_gene: TRBV12-3/TRBV12-4
d_gene: TRBD1
j_gene: TRBJ1-2
CDR3nt: TGTGCCAGCAGTTTAACGGGACAGGAGTATTATGGCTACACCTTC
CDR3aa: CASSLTGQEYYGYTF

abundance: few
v_gene: TRBV5-8
d_gene: .
j_gene: TRBJ1-1
CDR3nt: TGTGCCAGCAGCTTGGATCCAGGACTTGGACACAACTCTGAAGCTTTCTTT
CDR3aa: CASSLDPGLGHNSEAFF

abundance: .
v_gene: TRBV2
d_gene: .
j_gene: TRBJ2-7
CDR3nt: TGTGCCAGCATCAGGGAATACTACGAGCAGTACTTC
CDR3aa: CASIREYYEQYF

abundance: .
v_gene: TRBV7-6
d_gene: .
j_gene: TRBJ1-1
CDR3nt: TGTGCCAGCAGCTTTTTGGACACTGTAGCTTTCTTT
CDR3aa: CASSFLDTVAFF

abundance: .
v_gene: TRBV27
d_gene: .
j_gene: TRBJ1-5
CDR3nt: TGTGCCAGCAGACCCCGGGCAGGGGAGGATCAGCCCCAGCATTTT
CDR3aa: CASRPRAGEDQPQHF

abundance: .
v_gene: TRBV12-3/TRBV12-4
d_gene: .
j_gene: TRBJ2-2
CDR3nt: TGTGCCAGCAGTCTTCAGGGCGTCGGGGAGCTGTTTTTT
CDR3aa: CASSLQGVGELFF

abundance: few
v_gene: TRBV20-1
d_gene: TRBD2
j_gene: TRBJ2-3
CDR3nt: TGCAGTGCCCTCGGGACTAGCGGGGGAAGAGATACGCAGTATTTT
CDR3aa: CSALGTSGGRDTQYF

abundance: few
v_gene: TRBV4-1
d_gene: .
j_gene: TRBJ2-7
CDR3nt: TGCGCCAGCAGCCAAGATCTTGGAACCAGCTTCGAGGACTTC
CDR3aa: CASSQDLGTSFEDF

abundance: many
v_gene: TRBV6-2/TRBV6-3
d_gene: .
j_gene: TRBJ1-5
CDR3nt: TGTGCCAGCAGTTACTCGAGGCAGCCCCAGCATTTT
CDR3aa: CASSYSRQPQHF

abundance: .
v_gene: TRBV2
d_gene: .
j_gene: TRBJ1-3
CDR3nt: TGTGCCAGCAGAACAGGGCTCGGTTCGGCAAACACCATATATTTT
CDR3aa: CASRTGLGSANTIYF

abundance: .
v_gene: TRBV6-1
d_gene: .
j_gene: TRBJ1-6
CDR3nt: TGTGCCAGCAGTGAATGGGCAGTCAGCCAAGGGAATTCACCCCTCCACTTT
CDR3aa: CASSEWAVSQGNSPLHF

abundance: many
v_gene: TRBV6-5
d_gene: TRBD1
j_gene: TRBJ1-2
CDR3nt: TGTGCCAGCAGTTACCCTAGGACAGGCGGGGGATATGGCTACACCTTC
CDR3aa: CASSYPRTGGGYGYTF

abundance: .
v_gene: TRBV11-3
d_gene: .
j_gene: TRBJ2-2
CDR3nt: TGTGCCAGCAGCTCCGGGGGTGTGGAGCTGTTTTTT
CDR3aa: CASSSGGVELFF

abundance: once
v_gene: TRBV27
d_gene: TRBD1
j_gene: TRBJ2-2
CDR3nt: TGTGCCAGCAGACTCGTTAGGGACAGGGAGTCCGGGGAGCTGTTTTTT
CDR3aa: CASRLVRDRESGELFF

abundance: .
v_gene: TRBV7-9
d_gene: .
j_gene: TRBJ2-3
CDR3nt: TGTGCCAGCAGCTTAGTATCGTCCACAGATACGCAGTATTTT
CDR3aa: CASSLVSSTDTQYF